This entry lists 10 T cell receptor beta chains sequenced from one sample in a study of chemoradiotherapy in HPV16-positive cancers. Measured with immunoSEQ multiplex PCR; TCRdb has only the in-frame clones, and not every one. The sample records 1,500 to 2,000 clones, more than 75% being singletons. This material consisted of tumor tissue, taken from a patient who underwent chemoradiotherapy. These receptors were collected from a human donor with HPV-associated anogenital cancer.

V gene TRBV2 combines with J gene TRBJ1-2; D call uncertain. Between the trimmed V and J ends, which lost 4 bases and 2 bases, there was a span of 14 bases. The CDR3 loop spans 15 amino acids. The germline CDR1 and CDR2 sequences are SNHLY and FYNNEI. CDR3 nucleotide sequence: TGTGCCAGCAGTGTTTTTCCCGGCTCGAACTATGGCTACACCTTC. This sequence encodes CASSVFPGSNYGYTF.

This chain connects TRBV27 to TRBJ1-2, with D uncertain. Trimming took 5 bases from V and 4 from J, leaving 14 bases between them. Germline V gives CDR1 MNHEY, CDR2 SMNVEV (reference sequence). The CDR3 runs 14 residues. The CDR3 DNA follows: TGTGCCAGCAGTAGTTTAACTTCGGGCTATGGCTACACCTTC. It specifies CASSSLTSGYGYTF.

V usage is TRBV7-9 and J usage is TRBJ2-3; 9 bases map to TRBD2. The V and J ends lost 4 bases and 2 bases, in that order; junction bases with no gene match: 4. Looked up from germline, CDR1 is SEHNR and CDR2 is FQNEAQ (reference sequence). CDR3 size: 15 residues. The CDR3 spells CASSSSSGITDTQYF. DNA for the CDR3: TGTGCCAGCAGCTCCTCTAGCGGGATCACAGATACGCAGTATTTT.

The chain recombines TRBV20-1 with TRBJ2-4; D unclear. There are 11 residues in the CDR3. The germline gives CDR1 DFQATT, CDR2 SNEGSKA (reference sequence). The ends were cut back, 3 bases at V and 5 bases at J, with 5 bases in the middle. CDR3 bases: TGCAGTGCTAGGGGCCAAAACATTCAGTACTTC. This codes for CSARGQNIQYF.

This clone was recorded once. The CDR3 sequence: CASKRLGGDNEQFF. For the CDR3, the DNA is TGTGCCAGCAAGAGATTGGGGGGAGACAATGAGCAGTTCTTC. The chain combines TRBV27 with TRBJ2-1, with D perhaps matching TRBD2 (6 bases). In germline, CDR1 is MNHEY, CDR2 SMNVEV (reference sequence). Trimming removed 7 bases at V and 5 bases at J, with 15 bases between. This CDR3 comprises 14 residues.

The CDR3 DNA reads TGTGCCAGCAGCTTGAGCGCACCAGAGGATGAGCAGTTCTTC. It specifies CASSLSAPEDEQFF. This chain connects TRBV5-6 to TRBJ2-1; D is unclear. V lost 1 base and J lost 8, with 13 bases in between. This CDR3 contains 14 residues. CDR1 SGHDT and CDR2 YYEEEE come from the germline V gene.

This clone has only a few counts. The rearrangement links TRBV7-9 to TRBJ1-2; D remains unclear. This CDR3 region has 16 residues. Trimming took 1 base from V and 3 from J, leaving 15 bases between them. Germline CDR1 SEHNR, CDR2 FQNEAQ (reference sequence). This chain's CDR3 is CASSLGGGYGDYGYTF. The CDR3 DNA reads as TGTGCCAGCAGCTTAGGTGGTGGCTATGGTGACTATGGCTACACCTTC.

The J gene is TRBJ2-5, the V gene TRBV25-1; 7 bases are shared with TRBD1. The CDR3 is 14 residues long. The junction had 2 bases not matched to a gene; V was cut back by 0 bases and J by 4 bases. Germline CDR1 and CDR2: MGHDK and SYGVNS. CDR3 in amino acids: CASSEYTGAETQYF. In nucleotides, the CDR3 is TGTGCCAGCAGTGAATATACAGGGGCAGAGACCCAGTACTTC. Full variable domain (rest looked up from reference TRBV25-1 and TRBJ2-5): EADIYQTPRYLVIGTGKKITLECSQTMGHDKMYWYQQDPGMELHLIHYSYGVNSTEKGDLSSESTVSRIRTEHFPLTLESARPSHTSQYLCASSEYTGAETQYFGPGTRLLVL.

This chain connects TRBV29-1 to TRBJ1-1; the D gene is possibly TRBD1 (5 bases). CDR1 and CDR2 from the germline V gene are SQVTM and ANQGSEA. The V gene lost 7 bases and the J gene lost 0 bases, with 15 bases spanning the gap. This CDR3 is 14 amino acids long. CDR3 nucleotides: TGCAGCGCAACCTGGAGAGGGGTGAACACTGAAGCTTTCTTT. This gives the protein CSATWRGVNTEAFF.

The chain recombines TRBV15 with TRBJ2-5, with 11 bases lining up with TRBD2. V lost 6 bases to trimming and J lost 4 bases; unmatched junction nucleotides: 10. Germline CDR1 LNHNV, CDR2 YYDKDF (reference sequence). The length of the CDR3 is 16 residues. CDR3 region: CATRLAGGGWGETQYF. The DNA for the CDR3 is TGTGCCACCAGGTTAGCGGGAGGGGGTTGGGGAGAGACCCAGTACTTC.